This T cell receptor (beta chain) was obtained from a study of blood T cell repertoires in COVID-19 (TCRdb year 2020). In terms of the full investigation: The collaborator samples originated in the United States, Italy and Spain and spanned the acute and convalescent phases of COVID-19. The prospective study material was composed of cDNA or gDNA derived from T cells, B-cell-depleted T cells, or PBMCs. Subjects who had been exposed to COVID-19, were actively infected with it, or had recovered from it provided the deeply sampled blood TCRbeta repertoires that made up the dataset. The sample metadata nearly always contained a de-identified subject ID, COVID-19 status, age in years and sex. A freely available public database, intended as a resource for researchers studying the immune response to SARS-CoV-2, is where the repertoires were released. The samples were drawn from two sources: the first 160 participants of the ongoing ImmuneRACE study, and fewer than 1,500 subjects contributed by 6 global collaborators. Where HLA class I and class II types were available, the types were taken from metadata supplied by the sample provider, not from assay-based typing.

Participants in the prospective study were enrolled through a virtual design, were aged roughly 18 to 90 years, and lived in roughly 25 United States geographic areas. Cohort assignment in the prospective study relied on participant-reported clinical history from a screening survey and a study questionnaire. Exposed participants had been in contact with someone with a PCR-confirmed or clinician-diagnosed COVID-19 case within 2 weeks of study entry. Each participant in the prospective study had whole blood, serum and a nasopharyngeal or oropharyngeal swab collected by mobile phlebotomists. Additional blood draws and questionnaires over an approximately two-month period could optionally be provided by prospective study participants. Before DNA extraction, prospective study blood samples were shipped either frozen or at room temperature. Points the paper makes about the study in general: The amount of clinical and demographic metadata varied by source and participant and was provided uncurated.

The germline V gene supplies CDR1 SGHVS and CDR2 FQNEAQ. V lost 5 bases and J lost 5 bases; the stretch between them is 12 bases long. Its CDR3 holds 13 amino acids, cysteine through phenylalanine. The CDR3 DNA has 39 bases and is translated from base 1. Notes on this clone: This receptor's antigen is unknown. Per-base quality was not reported, and no clone a single base away is much larger than it.

TCRbeta CDR3 regions were amplified from genomic DNA using the immunoSEQ Assay, a bias-controlled multiplex PCR. Processing in the source paper ran as follows. The number of nucleated cells in each sample was estimated by amplification of reference gene primers within the assay. To quantify the absolute abundance of each unique TCRbeta CDR3 rearrangement, sequence reads were collapsed and filtered. For each sample, productive Simpson clonality was calculated as the square root of Simpson's diversity index over productive rearrangements. TCRdb mirrors the immuneACCESS table, restricted to in-frame sequences. Some clones are absent from its copies; in checked studies, under half trace to an unresolved V gene, and the reason for the others is unknown. The V and J calls and the clone size are those of that table, but D and trimming were determined from the DNA. The sample table contains approximately 220,000 clones; only one count was recorded for about four fifths of them. The ten biggest clones cover 4.8% of the sample.

The rearranged chain carries TRBV7-8 and TRBJ1-1, and possibly TRBD1, on 6 matching bases. The receptor comes from a woman aged 50 to 60 who had been exposed to COVID-19. The sequenced sample consisted of PBMCs or T cells enriched from blood (not recorded which). This receptor carries the CDR3 CASSADRKTEAFF. The DNA sequence is as follows: TGTGCCAGCAGCGCCGACAGGAAGACTGAAGCTTTCTTT.